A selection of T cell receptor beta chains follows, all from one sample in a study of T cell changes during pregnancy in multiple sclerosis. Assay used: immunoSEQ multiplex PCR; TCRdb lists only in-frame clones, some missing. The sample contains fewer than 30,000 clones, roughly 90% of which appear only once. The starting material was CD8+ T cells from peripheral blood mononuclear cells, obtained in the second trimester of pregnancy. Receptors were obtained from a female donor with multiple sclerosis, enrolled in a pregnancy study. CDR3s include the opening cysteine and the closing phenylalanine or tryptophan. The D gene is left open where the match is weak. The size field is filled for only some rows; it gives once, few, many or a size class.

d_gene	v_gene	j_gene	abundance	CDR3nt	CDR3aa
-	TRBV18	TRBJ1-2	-	TGTGCCAGCTCACCACGGGCGCCGGGACACCACTATGGCTACACCTTC	CASSPRAPGHHYGYTF
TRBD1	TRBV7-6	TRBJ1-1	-	TGTGCCAGCAGCTTCGAACAGGGGGTGAACACTGAAGCTTTCTTT	CASSFEQGVNTEAFF
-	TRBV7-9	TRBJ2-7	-	TGTGCCAGCAGCTTAGGGCAGTTCTACGAGCAGTACTTC	CASSLGQFYEQYF
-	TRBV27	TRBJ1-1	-	TGTGCCAGCAGTTTTCCCGGTAACACTGAAGCTTTCTTT	CASSFPGNTEAFF
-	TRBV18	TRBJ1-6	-	TGTGCCAGCTCACCACCGGGGGGGTATAATTCACCCCTCCACTTT	CASSPPGGYNSPLHF
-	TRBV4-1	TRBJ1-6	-	TGCGCCAGCAGCCAACCAGGGGCCCGCTATAATTCACCCCTCCACTTT	CASSQPGARYNSPLHF
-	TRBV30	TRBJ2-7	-	TGTGCCTGGAGTGTAGGGGTATCCTACGAGCAGTACTTC	CAWSVGVSYEQYF
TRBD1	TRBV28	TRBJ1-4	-	TGTGCCAGCAGACAGGGGTGGTCTAATGAAAAACTGTTTTTT	CASRQGWSNEKLFF
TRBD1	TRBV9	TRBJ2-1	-	TGTGCCAGCAGCCTTTGGACAGGGGGCTTGTATGAGCAGTTCTTC	CASSLWTGGLYEQFF
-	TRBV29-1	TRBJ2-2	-	TGCAGCGTTGTCGAGCCGAACACCGGGGAGCTGTTTTTT	CSVVEPNTGELFF
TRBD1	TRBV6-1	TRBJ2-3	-	TGTGCCAGCAGCACACTCAGGGGGCTAGCAGATACGCAGTATTTT	CASSTLRGLADTQYF
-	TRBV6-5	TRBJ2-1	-	TGTGCCAGCAGTTACTCGTCGAATGAGCAGTTCTTC	CASSYSSNEQFF
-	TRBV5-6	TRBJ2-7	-	TGTGCCAGCAGCTTAGTCAGGGGCGAGCAGTACTTC	CASSLVRGEQYF
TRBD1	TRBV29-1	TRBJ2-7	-	TGCAGCGTTGAAGTGATGAGGGACAGGGGGCCCACCTACGAGCAGTACTTC	CSVEVMRDRGPTYEQYF
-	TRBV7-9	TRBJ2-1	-	TGTGCCAGCAGCTTATTTTCTAGCGAAAATGAGCAGTTCTTC	CASSLFSSENEQFF
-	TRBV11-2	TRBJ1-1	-	TGTGCCAGCAGCTTGTGGGATCTGACAGTGAACACTGAAGCTTTCTTT	CASSLWDLTVNTEAFF
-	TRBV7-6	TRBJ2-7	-	TGTGCCAGCAGCTTGGTCCGACAGGACCGAAGTTACGAGCAGTACTTC	CASSLVRQDRSYEQYF
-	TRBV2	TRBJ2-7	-	TGTGCCAGCTGGGGCAGTTTATCCTACGAGCAGTACTTC	CASWGSLSYEQYF
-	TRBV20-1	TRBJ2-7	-	TGCAGTGCCAAAGGCCCAGGGAATCGGTACTTC	CSAKGPGNRYF
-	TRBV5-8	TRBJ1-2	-	TGTGCCAGCAGCGATGACCCAGGTCAATCCAATTACTATGGCTACACCTTC	CASSDDPGQSNYYGYTF
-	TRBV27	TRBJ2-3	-	TGTGCCAGCAACTACGTGGCTAGCACAGATACGCAGTATTTT	CASNYVASTDTQYF
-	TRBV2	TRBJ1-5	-	TGTGCCAGCAGAGCGGGACGGCCTTACAATCAGCCCCAGCATTTT	CASRAGRPYNQPQHF
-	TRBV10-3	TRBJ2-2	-	TGTGCCATCAGTCCCCGGGCGGGGAACACCGGGGAGCTGTTTTTT	CAISPRAGNTGELFF
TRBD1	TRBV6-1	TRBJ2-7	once	TGTGCCAGCAGTGCTATGTTCCGGGACAGGGGAAGTCTCGAGCAGTACTTC	CASSAMFRDRGSLEQYF
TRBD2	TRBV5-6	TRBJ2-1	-	TGTGCCAGCAGCTTGAAGCGGGGGGGCCTTTTGGCTGAGCAGTTCTTC	CASSLKRGGLLAEQFF
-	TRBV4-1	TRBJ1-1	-	TGCGCCAGCAGCCAAGAGGAGGGCACGGGCACTGAAGCTTTCTTT	CASSQEEGTGTEAFF
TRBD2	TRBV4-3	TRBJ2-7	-	TGCGCCAGCAGCCAAGATATGGCGGGGGGTTCCTACGAGCAGTACTTC	CASSQDMAGGSYEQYF
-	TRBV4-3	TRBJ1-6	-	TGCGCCAGCAGCCAAGATTCTGTGGGGGGAAAAAATTCACCCCTCCACTTT	CASSQDSVGGKNSPLHF